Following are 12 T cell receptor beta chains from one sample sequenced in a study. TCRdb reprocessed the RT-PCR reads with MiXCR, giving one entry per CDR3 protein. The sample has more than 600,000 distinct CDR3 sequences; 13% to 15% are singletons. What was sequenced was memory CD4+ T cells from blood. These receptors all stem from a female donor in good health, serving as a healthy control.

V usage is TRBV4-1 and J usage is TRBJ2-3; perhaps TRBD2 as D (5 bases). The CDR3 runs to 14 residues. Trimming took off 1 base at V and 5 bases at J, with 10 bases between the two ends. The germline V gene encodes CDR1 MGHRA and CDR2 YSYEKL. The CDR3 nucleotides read TGCGCCAGCAGCCAAGCCCAGAGCGGAGATACGCAGTATTTT. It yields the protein CASSQAQSGDTQYF.

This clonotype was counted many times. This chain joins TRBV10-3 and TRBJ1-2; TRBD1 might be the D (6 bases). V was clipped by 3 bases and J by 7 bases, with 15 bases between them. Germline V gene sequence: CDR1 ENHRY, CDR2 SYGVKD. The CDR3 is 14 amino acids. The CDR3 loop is CAISEPDTGFGYTF. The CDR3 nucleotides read TGTGCCATCAGTGAACCGGATACAGGGTTTGGCTACACCTTC.

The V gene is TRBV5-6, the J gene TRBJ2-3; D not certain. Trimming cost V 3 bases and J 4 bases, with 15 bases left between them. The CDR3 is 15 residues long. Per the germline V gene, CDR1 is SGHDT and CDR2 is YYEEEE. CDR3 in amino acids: CASSWGPIGADTQYF. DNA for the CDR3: TGTGCCAGCAGCTGGGGTCCCATCGGAGCAGATACGCAGTATTTT.

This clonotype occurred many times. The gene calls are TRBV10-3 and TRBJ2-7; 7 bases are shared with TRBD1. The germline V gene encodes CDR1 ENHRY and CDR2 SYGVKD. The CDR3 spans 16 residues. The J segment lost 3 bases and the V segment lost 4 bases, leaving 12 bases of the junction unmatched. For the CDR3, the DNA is TGTGCCATCAGTGGGCAGGGACAGACCCTAAACTACGAGCAGTACTTC. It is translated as CAISGQGQTLNYEQYF.

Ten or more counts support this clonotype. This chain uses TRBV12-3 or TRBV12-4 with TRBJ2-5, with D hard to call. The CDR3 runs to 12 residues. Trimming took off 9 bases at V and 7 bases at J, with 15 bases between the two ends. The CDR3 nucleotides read TGTGCCAGTCGGGCCAATCCGGGGACCCAGTACTTC. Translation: CASRANPGTQYF.

CDR3 in amino acids: CAWSGAGQETQYF. The CDR3 DNA follows: TGTGCCTGGAGTGGCGCAGGACAAGAGACCCAGTACTTC. This chain joins TRBV30 and TRBJ2-5, with D unresolved. The length of the CDR3 is 13 residues. Germline lookup yields CDR1 GTSNPN and CDR2 SVGIG (reference sequence). V shed 1 base and J shed 2 bases, with 8 bases lying between them.

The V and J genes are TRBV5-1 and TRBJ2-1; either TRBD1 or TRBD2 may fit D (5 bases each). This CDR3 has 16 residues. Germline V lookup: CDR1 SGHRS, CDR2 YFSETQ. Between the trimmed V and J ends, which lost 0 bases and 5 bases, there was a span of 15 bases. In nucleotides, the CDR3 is TGCGCCAGCAGCTTGGGGGACGGGGCGGTAAACAATGAGCAGTTCTTC. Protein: CASSLGDGAVNNEQFF.

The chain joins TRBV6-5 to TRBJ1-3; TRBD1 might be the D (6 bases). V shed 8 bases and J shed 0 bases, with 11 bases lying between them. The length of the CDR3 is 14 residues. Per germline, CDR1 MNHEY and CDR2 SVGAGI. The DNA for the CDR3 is TGTGCCAGCCGTCAGGGGCACTCTGGAAACACCATATATTTT. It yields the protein CASRQGHSGNTIYF.

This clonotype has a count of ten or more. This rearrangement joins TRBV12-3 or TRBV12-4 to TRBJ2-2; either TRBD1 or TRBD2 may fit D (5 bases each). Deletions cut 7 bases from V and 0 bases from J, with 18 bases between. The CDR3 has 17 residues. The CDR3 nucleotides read TGTGCCAGCACCACCTACCCGTGGGGGTCGAACACCGGGGAGCTGTTTTTT. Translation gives CASTTYPWGSNTGELFF.

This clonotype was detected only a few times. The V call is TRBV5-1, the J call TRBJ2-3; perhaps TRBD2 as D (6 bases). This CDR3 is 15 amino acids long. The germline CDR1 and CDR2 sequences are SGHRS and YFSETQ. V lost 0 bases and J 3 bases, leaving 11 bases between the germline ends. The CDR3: CASSLVAGRTDTQYF. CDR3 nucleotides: TGCGCCAGCAGCTTGGTGGCAGGGAGGACAGATACGCAGTATTTT.

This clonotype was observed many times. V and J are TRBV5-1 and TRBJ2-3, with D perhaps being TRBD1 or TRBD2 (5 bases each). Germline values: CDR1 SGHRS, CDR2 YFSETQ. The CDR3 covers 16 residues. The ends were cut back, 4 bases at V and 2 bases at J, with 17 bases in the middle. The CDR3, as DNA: TGCGCCAGCAGCCGGGACGGGGCCCTGAACACAGATACGCAGTATTTT. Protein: CASSRDGALNTDTQYF.

The DNA of the CDR3 is TGTGCCAGCAGTCGGACTGCGGTCGTGGGGACAGGGGGGAGCAATGAGCAGTTCTTC. Its translation: CASSRTAVVGTGGSNEQFF. The chain recombines TRBV6-6 with TRBJ2-1, with 11 bases identical to TRBD1. CDR3 length: 19 amino acids. Germline CDR1 reads MNHNY; CDR2 reads SVGAGI (reference sequence). The V segment lost 5 bases and the J segment 6 bases; nucleotides outside the gene matches: 18.